The 29 T cell receptor beta chains reported below all come from one sample, sequenced in a study of T cell repertoires in cytomegalovirus infection. MiXCR was run by TCRdb on the reads, yielding one entry per CDR3 protein. The data show around 300,000 distinct CDR3 sequences, more than 8% seen once. Sequenced sample: PBMCs. These receptors were collected from a human donor in good health (CMV status not recorded). Some clones in this sample may be carry-over from other donors' samples.

This clonotype was seen at least ten times. V and J are TRBV20-1 and TRBJ1-5; no clear D gene. From germline, CDR1 is DFQATT and CDR2 SNEGSKA (reference sequence). The CDR3 is made up of 13 amino acids. Trimming stripped 3 bases from V and 1 base from J, with 7 bases between. The CDR3 spells CSASADSNQPQHF. CDR3 coding DNA: TGCAGTGCTAGCGCGGACAGCAATCAGCCCCAGCATTTT.

This clonotype was seen at least ten times. V and J are TRBV20-1 and TRBJ1-5; the D is unclear. CDR3 length: 14 residues. V lost 2 bases and J 4 bases, leaving 12 bases between the germline ends. Germline CDR1 is DFQATT and CDR2 is SNEGSKA (reference sequence). In nucleotides, the CDR3 is TGCAGTGCTAGATCCCGACGGGGAAATCAGCCCCAGCATTTT. Protein product: CSARSRRGNQPQHF.

This clonotype was recorded at least ten times. The chain employs TRBV6-2 or TRBV6-3 and TRBJ2-7; 7 nucleotides align to TRBD2. Germline CDR1 MNHEY, CDR2 SVGEGT. After removal of 6 bases from V and 3 bases from J, the junction contained 11 bases not matched to a gene. This CDR3 has 15 amino acids. The CDR3 protein is CASSLSPGTNYEQYF. The DNA of the CDR3 is TGTGCCAGCAGCCTCAGCCCCGGGACTAACTACGAGCAGTACTTC.

As concerns this clonotype: A much larger clone lies one base from this, so it may be a read error. The genes are TRBV7-6 and TRBJ2-2, with 9 bases matching TRBD1. The CDR3 spans 15 residues. CDR1 is SGHVS, CDR2 FNYEAQ, per germline. Trimming removed 6 bases from V and 7 bases from J; junction bases left unmatched: 9. CDR3 in DNA: TGTGCCAGCAGACCTGGACAGGGGACAAACGGGGAGCTGTTTTTT. It yields the protein CASRPGQGTNGELFF.

The chain carries TRBV7-3 and TRBJ1-2; 7 nucleotides line up with TRBD1. The ends lost 5 bases at V and 6 bases at J; junction bases unmatched: 9. CDR3 size: 14 residues. Germline V gene lookup returns CDR1 SGHTA and CDR2 FQGTGA. CDR3 sequence reads: CASSQGGVGDGYTF. Written as DNA, the CDR3 is TGTGCCAGCAGCCAGGGGGGGGTCGGCGATGGCTACACCTTC.

V gene TRBV7-2 combines with J gene TRBJ2-1; TRBD2 matches at 10 bases. V shed 5 bases, J shed 5 bases, and the junction held 6 bases outside the gene matches. CDR1 is SGHTA, CDR2 FQGNSA, per germline. The CDR3 loop spans 15 amino acids. The CDR3 bases are TGTGCCAGCAGCCGCAGCGGGGGGGCCCACAATGAGCAGTTCTTC. Translation gives CASSRSGGAHNEQFF.

In this sample, this clonotype turned up many times. V usage is TRBV7-8 and J usage is TRBJ1-2, with no clear D. The CDR3 spans 13 residues. Germline assignment: CDR1 SGHVS and CDR2 FQNEAQ. The V end lost 4 bases, the J end lost 4 bases, and 10 bases lay between the germline ends. The CDR3 nucleotides are TGTGCCAGCAGCTCCGGCCGAGTCTATGGCTACACCTTC. Its translation is CASSSGRVYGYTF.

At least ten counts were recorded for this clonotype. The CDR3 region has the DNA TGTGCCAGCAGCTCCTTATTGGGAGGGGGCCCAAACTATGGCTACACCTTC. As protein: CASSSLLGGGPNYGYTF. The chain links TRBV7-2 to TRBJ1-2; the match to TRBD1 covers 7 bases. There are 17 residues in the CDR3. Per germline, CDR1 SGHTA and CDR2 FQGNSA. Unmatched junction bases numbered 13, after V lost 4 bases and J lost 2 bases.

The rearrangement uses TRBV15 and TRBJ2-5, with unresolved D. The CDR3 runs 15 residues. Between the trimmed V and J ends, which lost 0 bases and 2 bases, there was a span of 10 bases. Looked up from germline, CDR1 is LNHNV and CDR2 is YYDKDF (reference sequence). As DNA, the CDR3 is TGTGCCACCAGCAGAGATCTTGGCAGACAAGAGACCCAGTACTTC. It is translated as CATSRDLGRQETQYF.

This clonotype was counted at least ten times. The chain is built from TRBV4-3 and TRBJ2-2, with D hard to call. The CDR3 runs 13 residues. Trimming took off 0 bases at V and 13 bases at J, with 12 bases between the two ends. Germline assignment: CDR1 LGHNA and CDR2 YSLEER. The CDR3 is CASSQDYGFGLFF. CDR3 nucleotides: TGCGCCAGCAGCCAAGATTACGGCTTTGGGCTGTTTTTT.

This clonotype was detected ten times or more. This chain connects TRBV5-6 to TRBJ2-7; 7 bases are shared with TRBD1. V gave up 0 bases and J gave up 3 bases; unmatched junction bases: 3. This CDR3 has 14 amino acids. CDR1 and CDR2 (germline): SGHDT, YYEEEE. The CDR3 spells CASSLGGQHYEQYF. The CDR3 nucleotides read TGTGCCAGCAGCTTGGGGGGACAGCACTACGAGCAGTACTTC.

A remark on this clonotype: A much more abundant neighbour one base away suggests this may be a read error. The genes are TRBV7-2 and TRBJ2-2, with D maybe TRBD2 (5 bases). This CDR3 comprises 12 residues. Germline CDR1 is SGHTA and CDR2 is FQGNSA. The CDR3 nucleotides read TGTGCCAGCAGCTTTAGCACCGGGGAGCCGTTTTTT. This encodes CASSFSTGEPFF.

J is TRBJ1-5 and V is TRBV20-1; a weak D match, TRBD1 (6 bases). The germline CDR1 and CDR2 sequences are DFQATT and SNEGSKA (reference sequence). The CDR3 contains 13 residues. The V and J ends lost 4 bases and 5 bases respectively, with 12 bases between them. The CDR3 here is CSATYRADQPQHF. For the CDR3, the DNA is TGCAGTGCTACTTACAGGGCGGATCAGCCCCAGCATTTT.

This clonotype was picked up many times. V gene TRBV19 combines with J gene TRBJ1-5; possible D gene TRBD1, 6 bases. The V and J ends lost 5 bases and 7 bases respectively, with 18 bases between them. This CDR3 has 15 residues. Germline V CDR1 and CDR2: LNHDA, SQIVND (reference sequence). The CDR3 nucleotides are TGTGCCAGTAGTCATGTTGCAGGGGAGGGCCAGCCCCAGCATTTT. Amino acid sequence: CASSHVAGEGQPQHF. The full variable domain, with the rest looked up from reference TRBV19 and TRBJ1-5, is DGGITQSPKYLFRKEGQNVTLSCEQNLNHDAMYWYRQDPGQGLRLIYYSQIVNDFQKGDIAEGYSVSREKKESFPLTVTSAQKNPTAFYLCASSHVAGEGQPQHFGDGTRLSIL.

This clonotype has only a few counts. The J gene is TRBJ2-5, the V gene TRBV20-1, with TRBD2 identical over 8 bases. V was clipped by 6 bases and J by 0 bases; unmatched bases: 3. This CDR3 has 13 amino acids. Germline CDR1 reads DFQATT; CDR2 reads SNEGSKA (reference sequence). This CDR3 reads CSARLAHQETQYF. Here the CDR3 DNA reads TGCAGTGCAAGACTAGCGCACCAAGAGACCCAGTACTTC.

This clonotype was picked up a small number of times. The CDR3 is CASSVLRGIDEKLFF. CDR3 coding DNA: TGTGCCAGCAGTGTACTCAGGGGTATTGATGAAAAACTGTTTTTT. The J gene is TRBJ1-4, the V gene TRBV6-1; a weak D match, TRBD1 (6 bases). The CDR3 is made up of 15 amino acids. The germline V and J ends were trimmed by 4 bases and 6 bases, with 15 bases remaining between them. Germline V gives CDR1 MNHNS, CDR2 SASEGT.

The chain joins TRBV28 to TRBJ2-1, with 11 bases that match TRBD2. Per the germline V gene, CDR1 is MDHEN and CDR2 is SYDVKM. V trimming: 5 bases; J trimming: 7 bases; junction bases outside the gene matches: 10. The CDR3 is 16 residues long. The CDR3 reads CASSPLLAGGRNEQFF. CDR3 nucleotides: TGTGCCAGCAGTCCCCTCCTAGCGGGAGGCAGGAATGAGCAGTTCTTC.

This clonotype was counted a few times. The chain carries TRBV7-9 and TRBJ2-2, with 8 positions matching TRBD1. The V and J ends lost 5 bases and 5 bases, in that order; junction bases with no gene match: 10. The CDR3 sequence is 16 residues long. The germline gives CDR1 SEHNR, CDR2 FQNEAQ (reference sequence). The CDR3 region has the DNA TGTGCCAGCAGCCCAGGGACAGGTTTTCGTACCGGGGAGCTGTTTTTT. Protein: CASSPGTGFRTGELFF. The variable domain in full, completed from reference TRBV7-9 and TRBJ2-2, reads DTGVSQNPRHKITKRGQNVTFRCDPISEHNRLYWYRQTLGQGPEFLTYFQNEAQLEKSRLLSDRFSAERPKGSFSTLEIQRTEQGDSAMYLCASSPGTGFRTGELFFGEGSRLTVL.

There are a few counts of this clonotype. The gene calls are TRBV7-3 and TRBJ2-3, with D tentatively TRBD2 (6 bases). The CDR3 covers 13 residues. Germline CDR1 SGHTA, CDR2 FQGTGA. The V and J ends lost 6 bases and 0 bases respectively, with 7 bases between them. This CDR3 reads CASREGSTDTQYF. The CDR3 coding sequence is TGTGCCAGCAGGGAGGGAAGCACAGATACGCAGTATTTT.

J is TRBJ2-1 and V is TRBV7-9, with 11 nucleotides matching TRBD2. V was clipped by 6 bases and J by 2 bases; unmatched bases: 18. The germline V gene has CDR1 SEHNR and CDR2 FQNEAQ (reference sequence). CDR3 length equals 20 residues. The CDR3 reads CASRLSPHPLTSGAYNEQFF. Written as DNA, the CDR3 is TGTGCCAGCAGGCTCTCCCCCCACCCGCTGACTAGCGGGGCCTACAATGAGCAGTTCTTC.

This clonotype was picked up many times. The rearrangement uses TRBV7-2 and TRBJ1-1; D ambiguous. This CDR3 is 14 amino acids long. The germline CDR1 and CDR2 sequences are SGHTA and FQGNSA. Trimming took 4 bases from V and 4 from J, leaving 13 bases between them. CDR3 region: CASSSKIGGTEAFF. CDR3 sequence (DNA): TGTGCCAGCAGCTCCAAAATCGGCGGCACTGAAGCTTTCTTT.

The gene calls are TRBV28 and TRBJ1-1; tentatively, D is TRBD1 (5 bases). Germline CDR1 is MDHEN and CDR2 is SYDVKM. The CDR3 covers 14 residues. V shed 6 bases and J shed 1 base, with 12 bases lying between them. The CDR3 bases are TGTGCCAGCAGGAGGGGAGTCCCGAACACTGAAGCTTTCTTT. Protein: CASRRGVPNTEAFF. Using reference TRBV28 and TRBJ1-1 for the parts outside the CDR3, the full variable domain is DVKVTQSSRYLVKRTGEKVFLECVQDMDHENMFWYRQDPGLGLRLIYFSYDVKMKEKGDIPEGYSVSREKKERFSLILESASTNQTSMYLCASRRGVPNTEAFFGQGTRLTVV.

This clonotype was observed a handful of times. V gene TRBV4-3 combines with J gene TRBJ1-1; the D gene is possibly TRBD1 (6 bases). V shed 0 bases and J shed 5 bases, with 7 bases lying between them. This CDR3 comprises 13 residues. Germline V gives CDR1 LGHNA, CDR2 YSLEER. CDR3 loop: CASSQEGGTEAFF. The CDR3 DNA sequence: TGCGCCAGCAGCCAAGAAGGGGGGACTGAAGCTTTCTTT.

This clonotype showed up just a few times. The CDR3 DNA reads TGTGCCAGCAGCTTTGCTCTAGCGGATATGGACGGGGAGCTGTTTTTT. Amino acids: CASSFALADMDGELFF. V is TRBV6-2 or TRBV6-3 and J is TRBJ2-2; 7 positions agree with TRBD2. The CDR3 runs 16 residues. With V trimmed by 6 bases and J by 7 bases, 14 bases remained unmatched. Per germline, CDR1 MNHEY and CDR2 SVGEGT.

J is TRBJ2-7 and V is TRBV4-1; D is possibly TRBD2 (5 bases). The V gene's germline CDR1 is MGHRA and CDR2 YSYEKL. Trimming took off 1 base at V and 0 bases at J, with 16 bases between the two ends. The CDR3 is 17 amino acids. The CDR3 protein is CASSQGPGERPSYEQYF. The CDR3 nucleotides read TGCGCCAGCAGCCAAGGGCCCGGGGAGCGTCCCTCCTACGAGCAGTACTTC.

The table lists this clonotype with a few counts. The CDR3 nucleotides are TGTGCCAGCAGCTTATTTGGGACAGGGCTAACTAACTATGGCTACACCTTC. Translation: CASSLFGTGLTNYGYTF. The chain couples TRBV13 to TRBJ1-2; 9 bases line up with TRBD1. V trimming: 2 bases; J trimming: 0 bases; junction bases outside the gene matches: 7. Per germline, CDR1 PRHDT and CDR2 FYEKMQ (reference sequence). The CDR3 covers 17 residues.

This clonotype has at least ten counts. The chain uses TRBV7-2 and TRBJ2-2, with D unresolved. The length of the CDR3 is 16 residues. Trimming left V 2 bases short and J 0 bases short, with 10 bases between. The V gene's germline CDR1 is SGHTA and CDR2 FQGNSA. This CDR3 is CASSLIGPPNTGELFF. CDR3 nucleotides: TGTGCCAGCAGCTTAATTGGCCCACCGAACACCGGGGAGCTGTTTTTT.

The rearrangement links TRBV12-3 or TRBV12-4 to TRBJ1-4; no firm D call. The CDR3 totals 12 residues. V lost 7 bases, J lost 7 bases, and 10 bases lay in between. CDR3 DNA sequence: TGTGCCAGCACCAGGAGAGGTGAAAAACTGTTTTTT. It yields the protein CASTRRGEKLFF.

This clonotype showed up just a few times. The chain is built from TRBV20-1 and TRBJ1-1; D is uncertain. The germline V and J ends were trimmed by 5 bases and 0 bases, with 10 bases remaining between them. Germline lookup yields CDR1 DFQATT and CDR2 SNEGSKA (reference sequence). The CDR3 contains 13 residues. This CDR3 is CSAGGLMNTEAFF. DNA for the CDR3: TGCAGTGCTGGAGGGCTTATGAACACTGAAGCTTTCTTT.